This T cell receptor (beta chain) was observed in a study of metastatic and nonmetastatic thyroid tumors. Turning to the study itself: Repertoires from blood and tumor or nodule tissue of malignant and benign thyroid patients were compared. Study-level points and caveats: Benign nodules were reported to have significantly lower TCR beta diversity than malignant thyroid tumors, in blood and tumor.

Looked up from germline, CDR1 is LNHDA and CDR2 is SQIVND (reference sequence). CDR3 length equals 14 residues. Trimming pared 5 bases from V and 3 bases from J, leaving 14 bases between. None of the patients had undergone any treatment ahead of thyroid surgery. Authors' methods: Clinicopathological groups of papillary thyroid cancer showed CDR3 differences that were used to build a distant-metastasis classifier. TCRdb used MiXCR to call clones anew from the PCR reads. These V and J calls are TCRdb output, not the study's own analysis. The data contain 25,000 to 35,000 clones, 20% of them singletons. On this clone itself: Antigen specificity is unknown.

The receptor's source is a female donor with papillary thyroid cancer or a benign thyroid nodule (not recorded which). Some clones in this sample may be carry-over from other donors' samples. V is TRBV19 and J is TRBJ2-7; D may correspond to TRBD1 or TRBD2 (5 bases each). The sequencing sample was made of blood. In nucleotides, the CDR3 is TGTGCCAGTAGTTCCCACATGGGGGACTACGAGCAGTACTTC. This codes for CASSSHMGDYEQYF.